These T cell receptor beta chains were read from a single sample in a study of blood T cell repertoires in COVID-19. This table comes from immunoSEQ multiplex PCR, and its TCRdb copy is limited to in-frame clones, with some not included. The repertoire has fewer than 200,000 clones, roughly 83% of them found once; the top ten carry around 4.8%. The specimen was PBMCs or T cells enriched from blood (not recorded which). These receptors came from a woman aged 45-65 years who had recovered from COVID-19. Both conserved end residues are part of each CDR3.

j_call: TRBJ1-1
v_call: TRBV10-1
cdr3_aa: CASSFYGGTEAFF

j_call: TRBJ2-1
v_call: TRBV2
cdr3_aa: CASRYSAGSYNEQFF

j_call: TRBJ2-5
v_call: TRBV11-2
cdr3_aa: CASSPTRLAGQETQYF

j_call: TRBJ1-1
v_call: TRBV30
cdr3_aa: CAWTQTGRAFF

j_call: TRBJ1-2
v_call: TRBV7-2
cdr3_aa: CASSSLRETGTGYTF

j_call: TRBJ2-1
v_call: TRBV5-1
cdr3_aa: CASSLEPPLRNEQFF

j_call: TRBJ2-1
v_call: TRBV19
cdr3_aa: CASSIDGGKLMDNEQFF

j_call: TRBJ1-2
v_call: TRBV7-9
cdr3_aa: CASSLSGGHHGYTF

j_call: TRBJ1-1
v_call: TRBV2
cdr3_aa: CASSEWTVEAFF

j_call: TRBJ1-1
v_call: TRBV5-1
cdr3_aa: CASRVGATEAFF

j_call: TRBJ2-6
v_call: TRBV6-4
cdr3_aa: CASSDVDSSGANVLTF

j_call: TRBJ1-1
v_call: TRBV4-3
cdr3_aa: CASSQGEGLVEAFF

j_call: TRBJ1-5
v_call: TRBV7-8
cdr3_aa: CASSLRLGNQPQHF

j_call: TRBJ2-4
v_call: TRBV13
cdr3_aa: CASSLSVLGDNIQYF

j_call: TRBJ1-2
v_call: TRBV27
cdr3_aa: CASSFRTGDYGYTF

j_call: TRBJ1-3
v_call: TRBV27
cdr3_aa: CASTPKQGSGNTIYF

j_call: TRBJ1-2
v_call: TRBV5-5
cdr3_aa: CASSLKQGSNYGYTF

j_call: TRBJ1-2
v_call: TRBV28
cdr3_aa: CASRKQAAAGYTF

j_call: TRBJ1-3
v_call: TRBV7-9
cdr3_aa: CASSLRGSGNTIYF

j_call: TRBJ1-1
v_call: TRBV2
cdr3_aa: CVGWMRNTEAFF

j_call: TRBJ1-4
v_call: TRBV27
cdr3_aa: CASCIVPIAGEKLFF

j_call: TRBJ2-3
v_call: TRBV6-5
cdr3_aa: CASSLAGGGDTQYF

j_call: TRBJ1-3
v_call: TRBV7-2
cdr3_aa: CATRAGRSGNTIYF

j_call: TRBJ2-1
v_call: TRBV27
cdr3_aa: CASSLTGGNEQFF

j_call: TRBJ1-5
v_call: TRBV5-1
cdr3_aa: CASSLDPGYSNQPQHF

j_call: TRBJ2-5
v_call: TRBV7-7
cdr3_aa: CASSRGGPEETQYF

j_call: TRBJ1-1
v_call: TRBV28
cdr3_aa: CASSLRTRSVAFF

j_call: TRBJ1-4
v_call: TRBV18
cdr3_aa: CASSPGEAGTPDYLFF

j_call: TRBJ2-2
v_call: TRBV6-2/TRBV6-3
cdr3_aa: CASSYGLAGGQNTGELFF

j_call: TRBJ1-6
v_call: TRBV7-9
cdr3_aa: CATQQDGNSPLHF

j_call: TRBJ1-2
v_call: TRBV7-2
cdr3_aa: CASSAGLREGYTF

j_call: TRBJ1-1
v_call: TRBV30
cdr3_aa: CAWTEGSHQAEAFF

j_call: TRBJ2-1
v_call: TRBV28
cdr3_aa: CASSPSGTSGGHYNEQFF

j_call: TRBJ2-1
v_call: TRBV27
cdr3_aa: CASSLQAGPYNEQFF

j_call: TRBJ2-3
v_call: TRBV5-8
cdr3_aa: CASSFGGITDTQYF

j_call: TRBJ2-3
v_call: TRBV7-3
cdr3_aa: CASSLRLASPPDTQYF

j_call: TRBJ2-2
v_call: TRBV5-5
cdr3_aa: CASKPLTGDTGELFF

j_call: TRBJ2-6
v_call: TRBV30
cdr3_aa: CAWSLSAGANVLTF

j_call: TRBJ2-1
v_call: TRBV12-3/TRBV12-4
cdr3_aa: CASSLGQTPEQFF

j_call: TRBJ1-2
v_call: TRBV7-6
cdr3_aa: CASSSQPGWGYTF

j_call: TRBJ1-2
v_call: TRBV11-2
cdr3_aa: CASSQETGGYGYTF

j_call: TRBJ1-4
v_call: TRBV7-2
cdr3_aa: CASSLGSRGSNEKLFF

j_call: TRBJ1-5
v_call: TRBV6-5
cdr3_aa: CASRPTGGWQPQHF

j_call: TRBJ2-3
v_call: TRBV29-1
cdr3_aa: CSNTGGSSTDTQYF

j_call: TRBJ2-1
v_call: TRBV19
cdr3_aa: CASSIVTSGERNEQFF

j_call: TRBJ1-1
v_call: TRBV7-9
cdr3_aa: CASSLQGEAFF

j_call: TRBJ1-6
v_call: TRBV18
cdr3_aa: CASSRGGGNNSPLHF

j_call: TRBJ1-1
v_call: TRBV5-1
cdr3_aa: CASSPQGAGNTEAFF

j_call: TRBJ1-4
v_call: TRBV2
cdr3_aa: CASRTGGGDEKLFF

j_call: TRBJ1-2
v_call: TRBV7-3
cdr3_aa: CASTRPEGASGYTF

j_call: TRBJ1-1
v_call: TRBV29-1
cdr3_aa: CSGGGTEAFF

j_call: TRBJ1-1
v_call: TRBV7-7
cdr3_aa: CASSPSVNTEAFF